These 2 T cell receptor beta chains originate from one sample sequenced in a study of T-cell reconstitution after alpha-beta-depleted transplantation in children. For TCRbeta, the library was prepared with unique molecular identifiers. TCRdb reanalysed the PCR reads using MiXCR and keeps one entry per CDR3 protein. The data hold approximately 800,000 distinct CDR3 sequences, with less than 20% observed a single time. The sample was PBMCs, mostly from graft donor cells, taken 360 days after TCRalphabeta/CD19-depleted stem cell transplant. Receptors originate from a male patient between 5 and 17 years old who had a stem cell transplant for acute lymphoblastic leukemia, so the T cells may come from the graft donor.

The V gene is TRBV9, the J gene TRBJ2-3; perhaps TRBD2 as D (8 bases). Germline-derived CDR1 and CDR2 are SGDLS and YYNGEE. The length of the CDR3 is 18 residues. Deletions cut 1 base from V and 6 bases from J, with 24 bases between. DNA for the CDR3: TGTGCCAGCAGCGTAACAGGGGTCCGTTCGGCGGGAGGTGATACGCAGTATTTT. Protein sequence: CASSVTGVRSAGGDTQYF.

This clonotype was counted between two and nine times. This chain links TRBV29-1 with TRBJ2-2; the match to TRBD2 covers 16 bases. The CDR3 runs 17 residues. The ends lost 7 bases at V and 4 bases at J; junction bases unmatched: 9. Germline CDR1 SQVTM, CDR2 ANQGSEA. DNA for the CDR3: TGCAGCGCAGCGGGACTAGCGGGAGGGCCCGGCACCGGGGAGCTGTTTTTT. As protein: CSAAGLAGGPGTGELFF.